The clone carrying this T cell receptor beta chain was counted many times. Its antigen is currently unknown. This sample is drawn from a study of T-cell memory formation after mild COVID-19. The ends were cut back, 6 bases at V and 4 bases at J, with 8 bases in the middle. This CDR3 is 12 amino acids long. Germline V lookup: CDR1 SEHNR, CDR2 FQNEAQ (reference sequence). From 5'RACE with constant-segment primers came TCR alpha and TCR beta cDNA libraries that carried sample barcodes and UMIs. TCRdb reanalysed the 5' RACE reads using MiXCR and keeps one entry per CDR3 protein. Here the sample spans roughly 300,000 distinct CDR3 sequences, about a sixth being singletons. Study findings and constraints: In pre-infection memory, a portion of responding clones appeared, which suggested that cross-reactive memory joined.

The sequence was obtained from a man younger than 30 who had mild COVID-19 (a few samples of this study predate the infection). Cell type and time point are not known. The gene calls are TRBV7-9 and TRBJ2-3, with D uncertain. Source material: PBMCs or a T cell subset sorted from them (not recorded which). The CDR3 nucleotides read TGTGCCAGCAGTTTTACACCAGATACGCAGTATTTT. Protein: CASSFTPDTQYF.